Sequencing of this T cell receptor (beta chain) was carried out in a study of post-analysis software for immune sequencing data. The wider study: Included courses were relapsing-remitting and secondary progressive multiple sclerosis; progressive-relapsing multiple sclerosis was also included. Overall study findings and caveats: The five TRBV segments detected at higher frequency in patients than in controls included TRBV5-6, TRBV5-1 and TRBV20-1. Samples from a shared batch, those prepared together, strongly co-clustered by F measure. Comparison with controls showed significantly lower normalized Chao1 diversity in multiple sclerosis patients.

Unique molecular identifiers were carried by the TCR beta cDNA libraries. T cells numbering about 0.9 to 11 million gave rise to some 520,000 cDNA molecules. Each CDR3 protein gets one entry after TCRdb re-called the PCR reads with MiXCR. The table records roughly 600,000 distinct CDR3 sequences, roughly 47% of them present only once. V was clipped by 1 base and J by 5 bases, with 11 bases between them. This CDR3 contains 13 residues. Germline CDR1 reads DFQATT; CDR2 reads SNEGSKA (reference sequence). Comments on this clonotype: Its target is not known.

The receptor comes from a girl aged 10-17 years with multiple sclerosis. The chain employs TRBV20-1 and TRBJ2-5, with D possibly TRBD1 on 5 matching bases. The sequencing input was blood. Here the CDR3 DNA reads TGCAGTGCTAGAGTCCAGGGTTGGGAGACCCAGTACTTC. Translating gives CSARVQGWETQYF.